This T cell receptor (beta chain) is drawn from a study of shared clonotypes between healthy human individuals. Study information: The study drew on two women and three men aged 18 to 49 as donors. CD8 memory received one plate per donor, CD8 naive two, CD4 memory three and CD4 naive three. Study-wide results and limits: Non-shared clonotypes had lower generation probabilities than clonotypes shared by all four sorted-subset donors.

This CDR3 region has 13 residues. From germline, CDR1 is SGHRS and CDR2 YFSETQ. The germline V and J ends were trimmed by 3 bases and 1 base, with 7 bases remaining between them. Produced via immunoSEQ multiplex PCR; TCRdb's table is partial and in-frame only. The sample carries about 2.3 million clones, just under 95% recorded once. A split of CD4+ cells into CD45RA+ naive and CD45RA-negative memory subsets was performed. This clone occurred once. No antigen is known for it. The sample has other DNA sequences that encode this CDR3 too. Sequences were obtained from naive CD4+ T cells from PBMCs. Sample subset: CD45RA+ positively selected. The genes are TRBV5-1 and TRBJ2-5; D is unresolved. This clonotype was obtained from a young man in good health. Some clones in this sample may be carry-over from other donors' samples. In DNA form, the CDR3 reads TGCGCCAGCAGCTCTACCCCCCAAGAGACCCAGTACTTC. Translation gives CASSSTPQETQYF.